The clone carrying this T cell receptor (beta chain) was seen at least ten times. Its antigen is still unknown. The J segment lost 9 bases and the V segment lost 0 bases, leaving 7 bases of the junction unmatched. The germline V gene encodes CDR1 MNHEY and CDR2 SVGAGI. The CDR3 is made up of 15 amino acids. This sample is part of a study of beta chain features in type 1 diabetes. Study-level points and caveats: A moderate, significant TCRB CDR3 shortening appeared in type 1 diabetes across four CD4+ subsets.

The isolated RNA, all of it, was reverse transcribed, so expressed TCRB transcripts were what got sequenced. Method: immunoSEQ multiplex PCR; TCRdb's copy keeps in-frame clones and lacks some. The sample lists 300,000 to 350,000 clones; 14% were seen once. The rearrangement joins TRBV6-5 to TRBJ2-1; 8 positions match TRBD2. The TCR sequence derives from a man between 25 and 39 years old in good health. The specimen was central memory CD4+ T cells from blood. The CDR3 DNA is TGTGCCAGCAGTTACTCCGGGACTAGTTGGGGTGAGCAGTTCTTC. As protein: CASSYSGTSWGEQFF.